This T cell receptor beta chain stems from a study of cytomegalovirus exposure and HLA in healthy donors (dated by TCRdb to the late 2010s). Regarding the research as a whole: An earlier analysis of a few hundred of the donors reported about 300 Gb of sequence data and approximately 120 million unique TCR beta sequences obtained from approximately 180 million T cells. Roughly 290 gigabases of sequencing data and around 88 million unique TCR sequences made up an early release that covered approximately 620 HLA-typed donors. Among the 398 genotyped donors, more than 70% belonged to the genetic ancestry cluster associated with self-reported Caucasian donors. The study aimed to test whether signatures of past pathogen exposure could be identified by cataloging public T cell receptors. The study profiled the T cell repertoires of under 850 subjects by immunosequencing and related them to cytomegalovirus serostatus. A separate validation cohort of roughly 120 different subjects was used in addition to the roughly 620-subject first cohort. The study combined high-throughput TCR immunosequencing, statistical association of individual TCRs with disease status, and machine learning to predict cytomegalovirus infection status. In a later analysis, previously published TCR beta repertoires from 670 or so donors were re-analyzed and high-resolution HLA genotyping was added so that TCR occurrence patterns could be studied. Rather than using new phenotypic data, the later analysis identified candidate immune exposures from TCR beta sequences and from how often those sequences occurred across donors. In an earlier analysis of 587 of the donors, high-throughput TCR beta sequencing was used to judge whether each TCR beta V gene segment behaved as functional or pseudogenic. Donor age, sex, ethnicity and CMV serostatus were compiled together with the repertoire data. A later genetic analysis used genome-wide SNP genotypes for 398 of the 666 donors, treating that subset as a discovery cohort. All discovery cohort repertoires had been generated using a single sequencing platform. HLA typing included class I and class II loci at four-digit resolution. Typing coverage differed by locus: A, B, C, DRB1 and DQB1 were typed in roughly 629-630 donors, DQA1 in roughly 510, DPA1 in over 600, and DPB1 in approximately 450. Roughly five DR-DQ haplotypes were handled as single units for association and clustering, since linkage in the cohort was strong. Across about 380 genotyped donors of the cohort, an average of approximately 240,000 unique TCR beta nucleotide sequences per donor were sequenced, and 15% to 20% of those sequences were non-productive. Study-level results and caveats: Only TCR beta chains were sequenced in this cohort, and the absence of alpha or paired-chain data limited detectable features. According to a later analysis, parvovirus B19, influenza, CMV and Epstein-Barr virus appeared linked to several top co-occurrence clusters. According to the authors, the approach could potentially be generalized to other disease states and immunological phenotypes. Some IMGT-functional V segments, including TRBV6-2 and TRBV6-3, could not be told apart with the 87-base-pair reads, so those segments were excluded. Roughly uniform sequencing depth across donors was assumed in presence/absence analyses, although this assumption may not hold. A later genetic analysis associated a missense DCLRE1C variant with V-gene and J-gene trimming of TCR beta chains, and an independent cohort replicated the association. A further reported finding was that TCR beta sequences accurately predicted the HLA-A and HLA-B alleles for most subjects in the first cohort. In a later genetic analysis, fewer N-insertions in productive TCRs were reported among donors in an Asian-associated ancestry cluster than the roughly 710-donor mean. In both the original and validation cohorts, the classifier was reported to diagnose cytomegalovirus status with high specificity and sensitivity. In vitro tests confirmed that a few of the cytomegalovirus-associated TCR beta chains recognize cytomegalovirus antigens. Across donors, most TCR sequences were observed very rarely, whereas some public TCRs were present in many individuals. A cluster of highly shared sequence variants was judged likely to represent a technical artifact of the sequencing pipeline. In a later analysis, most CMV-associated TCR beta chains were found to appear HLA-restricted, with HLA associations seemingly driven largely by CMV exposure. A total of fewer than 200 TCR beta chains were listed by the study as associated with cytomegalovirus. The earlier analysis of approximately 590 of the donors excluded over 15 rarely observed V segments, including chromosome 9 orphons, because counts were too low. CMV serostatus was the only immune exposure information available for the cohort. Linkage disequilibrium might explain the correlated functional status among segregating V segments, but an unknown experimental factor could not be excluded. Assigning TCR associations to individual alleles was difficult when HLA alleles, especially DR and DQ, strongly co-occurred. Because HLA typing was missing for some donors at each locus, association tests included only the typed subset. In a later analysis, HLA-associated TCR beta chains were found to be more clonally expanded and to have lower generation probabilities than equally common non-associated chains. Specific HLA alleles were associated with about 17,000 TCR beta sequences at a false discovery rate of 0.05 in a later analysis. An earlier analysis of 587 of the donors showed that most TCR beta V segments appeared in productive rearrangements either about 87% or about 30% of the time, which broadly matched IMGT annotations. In a later analysis, the rate of TCR association differed among HLA loci, with DRB1 alleles having the most associated TCRs and HLA-C alleles having the fewest.

The germline ends are 22 bases apart after V is trimmed by 3 bases and J by 5 bases. Looking up the germline V gene (reference sequence) yields CDR1 LNHDA and CDR2 SQIVND. Counted from cysteine to phenylalanine, this CDR3 has 17 amino acids. Only the CDR3 DNA is retained, 51 bases long and in frame from the first base. In total, roughly 670 healthy bone marrow donors made up the cohort. Cohort members were all nominally healthy when sampled, although unrecorded immune exposures were likely present. The donor tested CMV seropositive and was one of the 289 seropositive cohort members. A peripheral blood sample was provided by each donor, and peripheral blood mononuclear cells were used for TCR beta sequencing. Genomic DNA extraction from the blood cell samples was performed with the Qiagen DNeasy Blood Extraction Kit. Regarding this clone: Its specific antigen is unknown. Qualities for individual bases were not recorded, and no much larger clone is one base off.

Library method: the immunoSEQ multiplex PCR assay. A mixture of 60 forward primers for TCR Vbeta segments and 13 reverse primers for TCR Jbeta segments was used in the multiplex PCR. The CDR3 region of rearranged TCR beta genes was amplified from genomic DNA with a multiplex PCR assay. The amplified TCR beta libraries were sequenced on the Illumina HiSeq System as 87-base-pair reads. As for the authors' bioinformatics: In a later analysis, some 80 million unique TCR beta chains were counted across the approximately 640 repertoires, and roughly 11 million of these chains were shared by at least two donors. To remove PCR and sequencing errors, raw reads were error-corrected and collapsed into unique sequences using a nearest-neighbor algorithm that merged closely related sequences. To assign V, D and J gene segments, CDR3 sequences were aligned to IMGT reference sequences. For a sequence to be retained, a match of at least six nucleotides was required to both a V gene segment and a J gene segment. Rearrangements were classified as productive when the CDR3 lacked stop codons and remained in frame with V and J, and all other rearrangements were classified as non-productive. CDR3 was defined by IMGT convention, running from the second conserved V-encoded cysteine to the conserved J-encoded phenylalanine. The earlier analysis of about 620 of the donors excluded sequences that lacked an unambiguous match to a single V gene segment. In an earlier analysis of roughly 500 of the donors, V segments were called functional above 56.7% productive rearrangements and were called segregating when the between-donor standard deviation exceeded 5%. To diagnose cytomegalovirus status from the catalog of TCR beta chain sequences, a statistical classification framework was built. V and J gene assignment, in a later analysis, came from comparing TCR nucleotide sequences with IMGT/GENE-DB human TR gene sequences. Using the TCRdist pipeline, a later analysis assigned CDR3 sequences along with most-parsimonious VDJ recombination scenarios. In a later analysis, each TCR beta chain was defined by its CDR3 amino acid sequence together with its V-gene family, and reads without a unique V-gene family were excluded. As a way to deal with suspected cross-contamination and a sequencing artifact, a later analysis dropped hundreds of nucleotide sequences that were highly shared and had low generation probability. In a later analysis, a clonal expansion index was calculated for each public chain from normalized within-repertoire ranks of inferred template counts. In a later analysis, generation probabilities were computed with a VDJ recombination model fitted to out-of-frame rearrangements, and the resulting probabilities were checked against IGoR. In a later analysis, TCR-TCR, TCR-HLA and TCR-CMV co-occurrence was scored with hypergeometric tests, and a repertoire-size bias correction was applied to TCR pairs. False discovery rates were estimated in a later analysis by permuting HLA or CMV assignments 20 times. In a later analysis, co-occurring TCRs were grouped using DBSCAN, with TCRdist sequence similarity added in when clustering inside HLA-allele-positive subsets. Co-occurrence clustering excluded repertoires with fewer than 30,000 or more than 120,000 public chains, plus five with anomalous nucleotide sharing. In its TCRdb copy, this immuneACCESS table keeps in-frame sequences only and misses some clones. Where compared with another copy, unresolved V genes explain less than half of these, and the others have no known cause. V and J calls and clone size are those listed in that table; D and trimming were worked out from the DNA. This sample holds 100,000 to 150,000 clones; around 78% were observed only once. Of the sample, roughly 20% is held by the ten largest clones.

This receptor chain uses TRBV19 and TRBJ1-2, with TRBD1 tentatively as D gene (6 bases match). The receptor comes from a young man in good health and CMV-seropositive. The specimen was PBMCs. The CDR3 reads as follows: CASSIEGVRGPVYGYTF. The nucleotide sequence reads TGTGCCAGTAGTATCGAGGGGGTCAGGGGCCCCGTTTATGGCTACACCTTC.